Listed here are 14 T cell receptor beta chains from one sample, sequenced in a study of T cells in Graves' hyperthyroidism and ophthalmopathy. RNA transcripts provided the source from which TCR beta CDR3 regions were amplified. Carried out on the TCR CDR3, a first-round RT-PCR used the HTBI primer set. TCRdb analysed the multiplex PCR reads with MiXCR anew, one entry per CDR3 protein. Seen here are hundreds of thousands of distinct CDR3 sequences, approximately 25% observed once, and the top ten hold about a third. The sequenced sample consisted of blood. These receptors were obtained from a woman between 35 and 50 years old with Graves' ophthalmopathy.

This clonotype occurred a few times. This sequence joins TRBV9 and TRBJ2-5, with 10 bases lining up with TRBD2. CDR3 length equals 18 residues. V shed 2 bases and J 0 bases; nucleotides not matched to a gene: 10. Germline loops: CDR1 SGDLS, CDR2 YYNGEE. CDR3 sequence reads: CASSVGTSGIAHQETQYF. The CDR3 DNA follows: TGTGCCAGCAGCGTCGGCACTAGCGGGATCGCGCACCAAGAGACCCAGTACTTC.

CDR3 sequence: CASQMINQGVGEAFF. DNA for the CDR3: TGTGCCAGCCAGATGATCAATCAGGGGGTGGGTGAAGCTTTCTTT. The chain employs TRBV6-1 and TRBJ1-1, with 7 bases matching TRBD1. This CDR3 is 15 amino acids long. The junction had 16 bases not matched to a gene; V was cut back by 8 bases and J by 7 bases. Germline CDR1 MNHNS, CDR2 SASEGT.

This clonotype was seen at least ten times. The chain combines TRBV28 with TRBJ2-1, with 7 bases fitting TRBD1. The junction had 10 bases not matched to a gene; V was cut back by 6 bases and J by 8 bases. Germline V gene data show CDR1 as MDHEN and CDR2 as SYDVKM. CDR3 length: 14 residues. The CDR3 nucleotides are TGTGCCAGCAGAGAGGGGGCTCCATCATATGAGCAGTTCTTC. It specifies CASREGAPSYEQFF.

This clonotype was counted at least ten times. The chain recombines TRBV10-3 with TRBJ1-1, with D possibly being TRBD1 (5 bases). Trimming left V 4 bases short and J 3 bases short, with 9 bases between. CDR1 ENHRY and CDR2 SYGVKD come from the germline V gene. The CDR3 is made up of 13 amino acids. The chain's CDR3 is CAISAREDTEAFF. The DNA of the CDR3 is TGTGCCATCAGTGCCAGGGAGGACACTGAAGCTTTCTTT.

This chain uses TRBV12-3 or TRBV12-4 with TRBJ1-5, with 9 bases fitting TRBD1. The CDR3 loop spans 14 amino acids. V dropped 6 bases and J dropped 5; count of bases not matched to a gene: 5. CDR3 nucleotide sequence: TGTGCCAGCAGAGGACAGGGGACGCATCAGCCCCAGCATTTT. This codes for CASRGQGTHQPQHF.

This clonotype was seen ten or more times. V is TRBV6-5 and J is TRBJ1-5; 11 nucleotides line up with TRBD1. Germline CDR1 is MNHEY and CDR2 is SVGAGI. The CDR3 has 14 amino acids. After removal of 6 bases from V and 4 bases from J, the junction contained 2 bases not matched to a gene. CDR3 in amino acids: CASSGQGANQPQHF. The CDR3 coding sequence is TGTGCCAGCAGCGGACAGGGGGCTAATCAGCCCCAGCATTTT.

The table lists this clonotype with many counts. This chain joins TRBV12-3 or TRBV12-4 and TRBJ1-6, with D perhaps TRBD1 (5 bases). The CDR3 extends over 15 amino acids. V was pared by 4 bases and J by 9 bases, with 16 bases between. CDR3 DNA: TGTGCCAGCAGTTCGGGACCCGGAGTAGTTTCACCCCTCCACTTT. This sequence encodes CASSSGPGVVSPLHF.

The chain joins TRBV6-5 to TRBJ2-5, with 8 bases aligning to TRBD2. The CDR3 loop spans 13 amino acids. V trimming: 2 bases; J trimming: 5 bases; junction bases outside the gene matches: 1. The germline gives CDR1 MNHEY, CDR2 SVGAGI. CDR3 in DNA: TGTGCCAGCAGTTACGGGACTAGGGAGACCCAGTACTTC. It yields the protein CASSYGTRETQYF.

In this sample, this clonotype turned up many times. The CDR3 DNA reads as TGCGCCAGCAGCCAAGCGGGAGATGGTTTAGAGACCCAGTACTTC. Protein product: CASSQAGDGLETQYF. The chain combines TRBV4-1 with TRBJ2-5; possible D gene TRBD2, 6 bases. The V gene lost 1 base and the J gene lost 4 bases, with 13 bases spanning the gap. The CDR3 contains 15 residues. The germline CDR1 and CDR2 sequences are MGHRA and YSYEKL.

This clonotype came up many times. This rearrangement joins TRBV27 to TRBJ1-2; 7 nucleotides line up with TRBD1. This CDR3 is 17 amino acids long. J gave up 4 bases and V 5 bases, and 16 bases lay outside the gene matches. Germline loops: CDR1 MNHEY, CDR2 SMNVEV (reference sequence). Written as DNA, the CDR3 is TGTGCCAGCAGTGGAAACGCACTGGGGAGGGACAGCTATGGCTACACCTTC. Its translation: CASSGNALGRDSYGYTF.

V usage is TRBV28 and J usage is TRBJ2-5, with D perhaps TRBD2 (5 bases). The CDR3 runs to 14 residues. The germline CDR1 and CDR2 sequences are MDHEN and SYDVKM. The V end was cut by 6 bases, the J end by 7 bases, with 18 bases between. Here the CDR3 DNA reads TGTGCCAGCAGAAAGGGTGGGGAGAAAAGGACCCAGTACTTC. Amino acids: CASRKGGEKRTQYF.

This clonotype came up many times. V is TRBV5-1 and J is TRBJ2-5; D unresolved. V was shortened by 2 bases and J by 2 bases, with 16 bases between the two germline ends. Germline V gene data show CDR1 as SGHRS and CDR2 as YFSETQ. This CDR3 spans 16 amino acids. CDR3 sequence reads: CASSFDDTDLQETQYF. For the CDR3, the DNA is TGCGCCAGCAGCTTCGACGACACCGATCTTCAAGAGACCCAGTACTTC.

This clonotype was observed many times. The chain employs TRBV24-1 and TRBJ2-2; no reliable D call. Trimming removed 4 bases from V and 4 bases from J, with 6 bases in between. The CDR3 loop spans 13 amino acids. Germline lookup yields CDR1 KGHDR and CDR2 SFDVKD. DNA of the CDR3: TGTGCCACCAGTGACCTTATCACCGGGGAGCTGTTTTTT. Amino acids: CATSDLITGELFF.

In its sample, this clonotype was seen many times. This rearrangement joins TRBV5-1 to TRBJ2-1; 12 bases match TRBD2. This CDR3 region has 15 residues. The germline gives CDR1 SGHRS, CDR2 YFSETQ. V lost 4 bases to trimming and J lost 9 bases; unmatched junction nucleotides: 8. The CDR3 loop is CASSPTSGSEGEQFF. The CDR3 nucleotides read TGCGCCAGCAGCCCGACTAGCGGGAGTGAGGGTGAGCAGTTCTTC. Filled out from reference TRBV5-1 and TRBJ2-1, the complete variable domain reads KAGVTQTPRYLIKTRGQQVTLSCSPISGHRSVSWYQQTPGQGLQFLFEYFSETQRNKGNFPGRFSGRQFSNSRSEMNVSTLELGDSALYLCASSPTSGSEGEQFFGPGTRLTVL.